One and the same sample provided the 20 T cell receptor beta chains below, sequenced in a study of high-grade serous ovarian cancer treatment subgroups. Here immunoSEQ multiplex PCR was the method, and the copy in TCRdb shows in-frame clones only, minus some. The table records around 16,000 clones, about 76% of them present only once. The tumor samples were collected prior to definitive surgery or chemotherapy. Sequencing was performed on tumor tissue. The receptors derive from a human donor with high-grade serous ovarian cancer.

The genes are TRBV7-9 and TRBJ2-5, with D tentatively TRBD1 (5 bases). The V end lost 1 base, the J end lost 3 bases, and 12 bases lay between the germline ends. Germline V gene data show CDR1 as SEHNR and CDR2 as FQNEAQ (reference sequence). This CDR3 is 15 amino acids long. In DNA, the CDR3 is TGTGCCAGCAGCTTAGGAGCAGGGTTGAAAGAGACCCAGTACTTC. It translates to CASSLGAGLKETQYF.

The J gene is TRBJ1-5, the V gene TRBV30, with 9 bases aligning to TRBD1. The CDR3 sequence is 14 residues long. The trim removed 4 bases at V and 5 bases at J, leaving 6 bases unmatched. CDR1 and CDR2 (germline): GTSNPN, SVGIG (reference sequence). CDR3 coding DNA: TGTGCCTGGAACAGGGGGCGCAGCGATCAGCCCCAGCATTTT. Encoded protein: CAWNRGRSDQPQHF.

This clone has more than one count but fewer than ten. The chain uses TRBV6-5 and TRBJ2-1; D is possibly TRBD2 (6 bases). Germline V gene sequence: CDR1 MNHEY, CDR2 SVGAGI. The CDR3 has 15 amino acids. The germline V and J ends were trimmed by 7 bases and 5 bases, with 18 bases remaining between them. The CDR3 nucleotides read TGTGCCAGCACTTTAATTGCGGGGTCCAACAATGAGCAGTTCTTC. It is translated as CASTLIAGSNNEQFF.

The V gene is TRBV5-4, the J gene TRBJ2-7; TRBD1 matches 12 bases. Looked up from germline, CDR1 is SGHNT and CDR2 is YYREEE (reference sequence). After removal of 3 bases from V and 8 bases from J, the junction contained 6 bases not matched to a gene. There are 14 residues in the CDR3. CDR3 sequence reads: CASSSGTGGRQQYF. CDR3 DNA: TGTGCCAGCAGCTCCGGGACAGGGGGCAGACAGCAGTACTTC.

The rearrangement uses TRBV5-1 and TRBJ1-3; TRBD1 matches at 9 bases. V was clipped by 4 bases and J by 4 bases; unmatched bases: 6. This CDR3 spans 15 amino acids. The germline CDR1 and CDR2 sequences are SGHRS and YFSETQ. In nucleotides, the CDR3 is TGCGCCAGCAGCGAAGGGACAGGGTTCGGAAACACCATATATTTT. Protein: CASSEGTGFGNTIYF.

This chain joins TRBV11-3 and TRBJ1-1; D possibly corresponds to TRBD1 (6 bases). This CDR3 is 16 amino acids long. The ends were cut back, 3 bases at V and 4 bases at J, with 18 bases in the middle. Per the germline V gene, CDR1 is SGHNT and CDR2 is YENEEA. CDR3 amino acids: CASSFEQGEDSTEAFF. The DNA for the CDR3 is TGTGCCAGCAGCTTCGAACAGGGCGAGGATAGCACTGAAGCTTTCTTT.

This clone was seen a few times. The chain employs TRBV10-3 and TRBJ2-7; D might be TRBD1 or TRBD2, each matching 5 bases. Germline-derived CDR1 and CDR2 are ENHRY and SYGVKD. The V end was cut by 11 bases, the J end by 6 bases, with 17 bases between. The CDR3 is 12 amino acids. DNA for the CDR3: TGTGCCGGGTCCCCCAGGGACGGCGAGCAGTACTTC. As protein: CAGSPRDGEQYF.

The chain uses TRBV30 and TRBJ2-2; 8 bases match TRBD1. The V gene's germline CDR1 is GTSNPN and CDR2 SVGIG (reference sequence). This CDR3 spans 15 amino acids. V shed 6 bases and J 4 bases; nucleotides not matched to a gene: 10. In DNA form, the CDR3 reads TGTGCCTGTCCCGGACAGGGAAGGAGCACCGGGGAGCTGTTTTTT. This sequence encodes CACPGQGRSTGELFF.

For the CDR3, the DNA is TGTGCCAGCAGCACCGTGACAGAAGAGCAGTTCTTC. It specifies CASSTVTEEQFF. The V and J genes are TRBV9 and TRBJ2-1; TRBD1 might be the D (5 bases). This CDR3 is 12 amino acids long. Trimming pared 4 bases from V and 10 bases from J, leaving 12 bases between. Germline-derived CDR1 and CDR2 are SGDLS and YYNGEE.

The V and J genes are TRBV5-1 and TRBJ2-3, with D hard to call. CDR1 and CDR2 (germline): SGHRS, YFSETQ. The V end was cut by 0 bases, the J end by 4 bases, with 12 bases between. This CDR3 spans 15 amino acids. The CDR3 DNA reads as TGCGCCAGCAGCTTGGGGCCAACTGAATCAGATACGCAGTATTTT. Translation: CASSLGPTESDTQYF.

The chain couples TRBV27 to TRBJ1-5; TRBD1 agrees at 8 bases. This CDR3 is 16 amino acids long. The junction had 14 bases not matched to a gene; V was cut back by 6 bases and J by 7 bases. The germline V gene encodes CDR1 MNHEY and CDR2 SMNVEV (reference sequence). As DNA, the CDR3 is TGTGCCAGCAGCCTTGATCCAGGGGGCAGGGGGCAGCCCCAGCATTTT. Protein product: CASSLDPGGRGQPQHF.

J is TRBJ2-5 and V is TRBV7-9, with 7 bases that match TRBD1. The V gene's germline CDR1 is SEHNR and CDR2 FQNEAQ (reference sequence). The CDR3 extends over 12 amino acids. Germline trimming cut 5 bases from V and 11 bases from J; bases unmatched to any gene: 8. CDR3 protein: CASSNRGMEQYF. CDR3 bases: TGTGCCAGCAGCAACAGGGGAATGGAGCAGTACTTC.

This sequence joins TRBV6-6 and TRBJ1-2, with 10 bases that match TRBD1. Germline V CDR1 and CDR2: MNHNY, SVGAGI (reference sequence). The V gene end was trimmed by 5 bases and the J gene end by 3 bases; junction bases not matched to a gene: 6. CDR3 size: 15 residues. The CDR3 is CASSIRQGAHYGYTF. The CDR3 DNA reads TGTGCCAGCAGTATACGACAGGGGGCGCACTATGGCTACACCTTC.

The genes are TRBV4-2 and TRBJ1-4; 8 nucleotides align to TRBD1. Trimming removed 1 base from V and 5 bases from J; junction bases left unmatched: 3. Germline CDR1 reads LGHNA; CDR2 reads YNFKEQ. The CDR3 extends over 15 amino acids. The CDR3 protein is CASSQAGQANEKLFF. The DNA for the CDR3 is TGTGCCAGCAGCCAAGCGGGACAGGCCAATGAAAAACTGTTTTTT.

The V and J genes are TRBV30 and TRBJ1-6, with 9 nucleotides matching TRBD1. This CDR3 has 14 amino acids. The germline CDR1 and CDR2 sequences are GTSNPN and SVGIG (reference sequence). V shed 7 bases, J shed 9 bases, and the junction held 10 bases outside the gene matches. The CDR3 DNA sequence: TGTGCCTCCTTGACAGGGGGAAGGGGTTCACCCCTCCACTTT. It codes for CASLTGGRGSPLHF.

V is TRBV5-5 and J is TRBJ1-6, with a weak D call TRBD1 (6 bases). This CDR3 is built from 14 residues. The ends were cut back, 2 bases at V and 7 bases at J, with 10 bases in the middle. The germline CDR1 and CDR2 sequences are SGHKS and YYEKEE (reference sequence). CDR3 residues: CASSFDRLNSPLHF. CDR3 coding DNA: TGTGCCAGCAGCTTCGACAGGCTCAATTCACCCCTCCACTTT.

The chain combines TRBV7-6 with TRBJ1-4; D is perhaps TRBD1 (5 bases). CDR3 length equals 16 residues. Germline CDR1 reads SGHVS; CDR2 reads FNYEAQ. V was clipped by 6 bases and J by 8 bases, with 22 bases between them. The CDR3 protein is CASSWGGATLKEKLFF. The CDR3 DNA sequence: TGTGCCAGCAGTTGGGGGGGAGCAACCCTTAAAGAAAAACTGTTTTTT. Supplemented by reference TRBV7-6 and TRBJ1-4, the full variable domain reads GAGVSQSPRYKVTKRGQDVALRCDPISGHVSLYWYRQALGQGPEFLTYFNYEAQQDKSGLPNDRFSAERPEGSISTLTIQRTEQRDSAMYRCASSWGGATLKEKLFFGSGTQLSVL.

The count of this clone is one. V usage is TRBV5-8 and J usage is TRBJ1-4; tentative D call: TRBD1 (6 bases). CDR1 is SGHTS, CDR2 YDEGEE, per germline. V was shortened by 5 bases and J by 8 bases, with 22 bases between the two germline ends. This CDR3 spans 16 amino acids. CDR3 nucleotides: TGTGCCAGCAGTTACCAACTGACAGGCCGAACGGAAAAACTGTTTTTT. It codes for CASSYQLTGRTEKLFF.

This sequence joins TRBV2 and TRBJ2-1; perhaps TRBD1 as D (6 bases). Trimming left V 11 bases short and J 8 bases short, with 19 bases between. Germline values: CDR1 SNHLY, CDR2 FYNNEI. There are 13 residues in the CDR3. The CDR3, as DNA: TGTGCCGCGCAAATTTTCAGGGGAGATGAGCAGTTCTTC. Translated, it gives CAAQIFRGDEQFF.

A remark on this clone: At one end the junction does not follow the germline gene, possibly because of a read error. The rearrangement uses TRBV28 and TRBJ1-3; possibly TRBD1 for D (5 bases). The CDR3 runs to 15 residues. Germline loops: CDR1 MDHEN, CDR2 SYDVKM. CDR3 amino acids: CASRFSGGSGNTIYF. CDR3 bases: TGTGCCAGCCGTTTTAGCGGGGGCTCTGGAAACACCATATATTTT.